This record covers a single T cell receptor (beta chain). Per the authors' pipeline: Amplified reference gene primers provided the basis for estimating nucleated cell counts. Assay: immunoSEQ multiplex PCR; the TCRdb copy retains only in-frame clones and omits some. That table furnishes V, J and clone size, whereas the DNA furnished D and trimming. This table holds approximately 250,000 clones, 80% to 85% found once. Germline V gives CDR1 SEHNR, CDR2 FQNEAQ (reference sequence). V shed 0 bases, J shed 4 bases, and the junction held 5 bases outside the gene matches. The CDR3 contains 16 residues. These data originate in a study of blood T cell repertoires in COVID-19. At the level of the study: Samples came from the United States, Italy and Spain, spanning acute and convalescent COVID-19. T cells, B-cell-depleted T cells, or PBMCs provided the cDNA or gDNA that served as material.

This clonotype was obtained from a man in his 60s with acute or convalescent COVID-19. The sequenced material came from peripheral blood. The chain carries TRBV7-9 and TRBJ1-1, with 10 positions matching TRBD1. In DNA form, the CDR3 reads TGTGCCAGCAGCTTAGCCCCGGGACAGGGGATCACTGAAGCTTTCTTT. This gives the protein CASSLAPGQGITEAFF.